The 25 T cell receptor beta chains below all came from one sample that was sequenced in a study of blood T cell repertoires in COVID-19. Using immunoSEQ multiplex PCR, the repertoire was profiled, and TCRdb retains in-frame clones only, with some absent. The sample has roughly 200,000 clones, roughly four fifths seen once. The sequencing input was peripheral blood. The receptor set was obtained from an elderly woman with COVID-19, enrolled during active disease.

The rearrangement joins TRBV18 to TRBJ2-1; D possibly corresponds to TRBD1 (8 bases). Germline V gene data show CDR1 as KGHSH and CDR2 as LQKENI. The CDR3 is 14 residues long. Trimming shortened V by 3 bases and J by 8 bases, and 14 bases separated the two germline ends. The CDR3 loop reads CASSPNRGGDEQFF. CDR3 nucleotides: TGTGCCAGCTCACCCAACAGGGGGGGCGATGAGCAGTTCTTC. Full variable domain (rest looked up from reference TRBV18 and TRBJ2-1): NAGVMQNPRHLVRRRGQEARLRCSPMKGHSHVYWYRQLPEEGLKFMVYLQKENIIDESGMPKERFSAEFPKEGPSILRIQQVVRGDSAAYFCASSPNRGGDEQFFGPGTRLTVL.

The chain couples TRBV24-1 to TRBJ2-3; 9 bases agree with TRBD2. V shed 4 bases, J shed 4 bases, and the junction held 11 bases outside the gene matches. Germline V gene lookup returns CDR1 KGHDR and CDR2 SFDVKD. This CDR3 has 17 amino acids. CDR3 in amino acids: CATSDSRAGGHPDTQYF. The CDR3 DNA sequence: TGTGCCACCAGTGACTCGCGGGCGGGAGGGCATCCAGATACGCAGTATTTT.

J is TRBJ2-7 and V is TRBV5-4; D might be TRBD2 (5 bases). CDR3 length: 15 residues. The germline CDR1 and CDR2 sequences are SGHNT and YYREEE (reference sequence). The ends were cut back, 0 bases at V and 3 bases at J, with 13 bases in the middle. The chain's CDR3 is CASSLAGVRSYEQYF. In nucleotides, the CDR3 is TGTGCCAGCAGCTTGGCCGGGGTTAGAAGCTACGAGCAGTACTTC.

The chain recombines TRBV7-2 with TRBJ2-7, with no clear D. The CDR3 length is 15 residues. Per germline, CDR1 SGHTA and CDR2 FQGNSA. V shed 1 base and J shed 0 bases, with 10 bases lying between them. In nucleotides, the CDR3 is TGTGCCAGCAGCTTAGAGGCCCGCGGCTCCTACGAGCAGTACTTC. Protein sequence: CASSLEARGSYEQYF.

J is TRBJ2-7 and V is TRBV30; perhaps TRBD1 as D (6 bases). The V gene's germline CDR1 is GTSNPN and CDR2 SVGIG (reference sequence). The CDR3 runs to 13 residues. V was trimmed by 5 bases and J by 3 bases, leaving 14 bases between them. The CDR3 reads CAWARIRGYEQYF. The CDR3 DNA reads TGTGCCTGGGCGCGCATCAGGGGCTACGAGCAGTACTTC.

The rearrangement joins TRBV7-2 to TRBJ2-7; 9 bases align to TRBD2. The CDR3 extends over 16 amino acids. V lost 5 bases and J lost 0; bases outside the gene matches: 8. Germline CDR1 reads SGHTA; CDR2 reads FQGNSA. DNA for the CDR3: TGTGCCAGCAGCCCCCGGCGGCGGGGGGGCTCCTACGAGCAGTACTTC. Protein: CASSPRRRGGSYEQYF. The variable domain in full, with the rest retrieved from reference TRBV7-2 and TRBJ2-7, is GAGVSQSPSNKVTEKGKDVELRCDPISGHTALYWYRQSLGQGLEFLIYFQGNSAPDKSGLPSDRFSAERTGGSVSTLTIQRTQQEDSAVYLCASSPRRRGGSYEQYFGPGTRLTVT.

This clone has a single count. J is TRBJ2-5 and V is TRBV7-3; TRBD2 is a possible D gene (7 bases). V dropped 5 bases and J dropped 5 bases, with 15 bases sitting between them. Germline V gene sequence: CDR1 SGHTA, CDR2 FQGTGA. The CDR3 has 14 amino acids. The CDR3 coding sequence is TGTGCCAGCAGCCTGGCGGGGGCTGGGGAGACCCAGTACTTC. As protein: CASSLAGAGETQYF. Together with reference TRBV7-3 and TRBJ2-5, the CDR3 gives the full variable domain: GAGVSQTPSNKVTEKGKYVELRCDPISGHTALYWYRQSLGQGPEFLIYFQGTGAADDSGLPNDRFFAVRPEGSVSTLKIQRTERGDSAVYLCASSLAGAGETQYFGPGTRLLVL.

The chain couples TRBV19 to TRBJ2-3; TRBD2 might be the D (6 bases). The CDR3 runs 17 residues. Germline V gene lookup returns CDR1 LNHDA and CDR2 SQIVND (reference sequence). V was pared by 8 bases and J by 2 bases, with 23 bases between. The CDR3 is CASGGFGTSLSTDTQYF. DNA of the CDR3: TGTGCCAGTGGAGGCTTCGGGACTTCACTTTCCACAGATACGCAGTATTTT. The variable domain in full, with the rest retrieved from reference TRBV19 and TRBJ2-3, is DGGITQSPKYLFRKEGQNVTLSCEQNLNHDAMYWYRQDPGQGLRLIYYSQIVNDFQKGDIAEGYSVSREKKESFPLTVTSAQKNPTAFYLCASGGFGTSLSTDTQYFGPGTRLTVL.

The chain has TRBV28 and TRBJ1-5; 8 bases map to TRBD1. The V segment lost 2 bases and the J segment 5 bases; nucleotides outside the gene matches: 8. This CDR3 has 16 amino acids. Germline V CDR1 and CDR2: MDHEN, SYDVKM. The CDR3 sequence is CASSLERETGDQPQHF. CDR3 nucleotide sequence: TGTGCCAGCAGTTTAGAACGGGAGACAGGGGATCAGCCCCAGCATTTT.

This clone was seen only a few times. The CDR3 sequence: CASSLGTVSYEQYF. The CDR3 DNA sequence: TGCGCCAGCAGCTTGGGGACAGTGAGCTACGAGCAGTACTTC. The chain couples TRBV5-1 to TRBJ2-7; perhaps TRBD1 as D (6 bases). Germline V gene lookup returns CDR1 SGHRS and CDR2 YFSETQ. V was cut by 0 bases and J by 3 bases, with 10 bases left in between. The CDR3 has 14 residues.

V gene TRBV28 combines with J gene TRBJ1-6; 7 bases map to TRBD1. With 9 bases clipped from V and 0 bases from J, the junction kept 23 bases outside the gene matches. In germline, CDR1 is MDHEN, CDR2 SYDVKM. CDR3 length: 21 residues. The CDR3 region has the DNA TGTGCCAGTACTACCGCGACAGGGCTTAAACCGCCGAGCTCCTATAATTCACCCCTCCACTTT. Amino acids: CASTTATGLKPPSSYNSPLHF.

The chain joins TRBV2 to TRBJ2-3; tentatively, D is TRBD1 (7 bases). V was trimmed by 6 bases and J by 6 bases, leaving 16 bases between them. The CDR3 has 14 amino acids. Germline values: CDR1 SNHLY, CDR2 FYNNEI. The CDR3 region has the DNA TGTGCCAGCAGAGGGACAGTGGCGGGGGATACGCAGTATTTT. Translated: CASRGTVAGDTQYF.

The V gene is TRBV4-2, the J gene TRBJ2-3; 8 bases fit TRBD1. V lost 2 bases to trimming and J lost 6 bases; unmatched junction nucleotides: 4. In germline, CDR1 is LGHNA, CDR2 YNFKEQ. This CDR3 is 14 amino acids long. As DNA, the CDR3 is TGTGCCAGCAGCCAATATACAGGGGGGGATACGCAGTATTTT. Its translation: CASSQYTGGDTQYF.

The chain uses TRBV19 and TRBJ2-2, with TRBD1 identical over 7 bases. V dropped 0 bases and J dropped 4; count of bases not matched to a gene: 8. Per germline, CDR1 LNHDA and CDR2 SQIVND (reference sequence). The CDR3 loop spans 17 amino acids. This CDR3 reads CASSIDINRGATGELFF. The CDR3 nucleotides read TGTGCCAGTAGTATAGATATAAACAGGGGCGCCACCGGGGAGCTGTTTTTT.

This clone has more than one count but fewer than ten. As DNA, the CDR3 is TGCGCCAGCAGCTATGCAGGAACTCCGAATGAAAAACTGTTTTTT. Amino acids: CASSYAGTPNEKLFF. The chain carries TRBV5-1 and TRBJ1-4; the D is unclear. Trimming removed 3 bases from V and 5 bases from J, with 14 bases in between. The germline CDR1 and CDR2 sequences are SGHRS and YFSETQ. The CDR3 is made up of 15 amino acids.

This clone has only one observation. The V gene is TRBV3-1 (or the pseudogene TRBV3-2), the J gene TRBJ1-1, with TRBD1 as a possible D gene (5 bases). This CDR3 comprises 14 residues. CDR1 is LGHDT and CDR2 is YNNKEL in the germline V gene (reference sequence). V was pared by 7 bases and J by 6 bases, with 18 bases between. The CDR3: CASKGARATSEAFF. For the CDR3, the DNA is TGTGCCAGCAAAGGGGCAAGGGCGACATCTGAAGCTTTCTTT.

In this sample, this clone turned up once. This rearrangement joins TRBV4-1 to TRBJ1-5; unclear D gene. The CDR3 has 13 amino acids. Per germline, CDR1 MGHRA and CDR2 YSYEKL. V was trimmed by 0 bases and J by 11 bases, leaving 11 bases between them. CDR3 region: CASSQDNAATQHF. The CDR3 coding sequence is TGCGCCAGCAGCCAAGATAACGCGGCCACCCAGCATTTT.

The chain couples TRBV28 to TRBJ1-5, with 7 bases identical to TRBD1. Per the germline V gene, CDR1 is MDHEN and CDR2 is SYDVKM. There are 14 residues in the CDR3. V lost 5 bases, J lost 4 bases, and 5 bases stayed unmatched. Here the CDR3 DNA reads TGTGCCAGCAGTCGGGACAGCATAAATCAGCCCCAGCATTTT. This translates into CASSRDSINQPQHF.

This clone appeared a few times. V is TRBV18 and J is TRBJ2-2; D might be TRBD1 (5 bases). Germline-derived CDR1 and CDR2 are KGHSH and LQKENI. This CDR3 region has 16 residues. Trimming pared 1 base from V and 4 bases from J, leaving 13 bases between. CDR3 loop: CASSPRQGVGTGELFF. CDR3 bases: TGTGCCAGCTCACCACGTCAGGGTGTAGGCACCGGGGAGCTGTTTTTT.

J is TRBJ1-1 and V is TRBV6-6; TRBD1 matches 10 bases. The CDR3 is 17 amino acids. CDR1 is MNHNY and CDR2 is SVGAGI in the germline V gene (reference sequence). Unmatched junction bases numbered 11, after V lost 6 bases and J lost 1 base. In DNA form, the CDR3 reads TGTGCCAGCAGCCGATCGGGGACAGGGGCGGGGAACACTGAAGCTTTCTTT. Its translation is CASSRSGTGAGNTEAFF.

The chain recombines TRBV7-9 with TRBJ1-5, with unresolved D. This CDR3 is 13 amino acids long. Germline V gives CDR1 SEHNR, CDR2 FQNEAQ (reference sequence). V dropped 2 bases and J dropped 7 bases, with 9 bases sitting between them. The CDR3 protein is CASSLLGEQPQHF. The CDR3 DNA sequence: TGTGCCAGCAGCTTACTCGGGGAGCAGCCCCAGCATTTT.

Here the CDR3 reads CASSKGAGELFF. In DNA form, the CDR3 reads TGTGCCAGCAGCAAGGGGGCCGGGGAGCTGTTTTTT. The chain couples TRBV11-3 to TRBJ2-2, with D possibly matching TRBD1 (6 bases). Germline values: CDR1 SGHNT, CDR2 YENEEA. Trimming pared 5 bases from V and 6 bases from J, leaving 7 bases between. The CDR3 is 12 amino acids.

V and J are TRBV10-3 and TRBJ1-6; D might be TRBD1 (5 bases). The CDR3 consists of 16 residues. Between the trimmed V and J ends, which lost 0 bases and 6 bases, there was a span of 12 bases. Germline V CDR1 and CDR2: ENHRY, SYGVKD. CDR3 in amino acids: CAISESWGVSNSPLHF. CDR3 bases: TGTGCCATCAGTGAGTCATGGGGGGTTAGTAATTCACCCCTCCACTTT.

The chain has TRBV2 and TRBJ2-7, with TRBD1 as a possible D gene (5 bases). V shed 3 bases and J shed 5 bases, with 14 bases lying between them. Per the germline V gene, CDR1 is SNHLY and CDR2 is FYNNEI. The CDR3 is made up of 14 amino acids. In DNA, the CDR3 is TGTGCCAGCAGTGACTGGGGCTACAGCGACGAGCAGTACTTC. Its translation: CASSDWGYSDEQYF.

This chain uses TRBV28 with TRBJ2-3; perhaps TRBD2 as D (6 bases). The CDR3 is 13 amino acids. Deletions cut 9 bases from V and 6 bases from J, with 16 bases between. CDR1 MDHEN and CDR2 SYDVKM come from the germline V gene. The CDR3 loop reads CASPSRSGDTQYF. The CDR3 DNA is TGTGCCAGTCCCTCGCGGAGCGGGGATACGCAGTATTTT.